This T cell receptor (beta chain) was recovered during a study of graft-versus-host responses after intestinal transplantation. Looking at the study overall: The recipients all started with anti-thymocyte globulin induction and then took tacrolimus and steroids for 3 to 4 years.

Assay: immunoSEQ multiplex PCR; the TCRdb copy retains only in-frame clones and omits some. The profile shows more than 65,000 clones, more than 85% of them singletons. CDR3 length: 15 residues. Germline values: CDR1 MNHNS, CDR2 SASEGT. A remark on this clone: Its antigen remains unidentified. Compared with germline, one end of the junction differs, possibly owing to a read error.

This chain links TRBV6-1 with TRBJ1-6; D gene ambiguous. The source was unstimulated CD8+ T cells sorted from spleen or lymph node cells, collected before transplant. The TCR comes from a human donor who was the organ donor for an intestinal transplant. Here the CDR3 reads CASSEAAASGSPFHF. The CDR3 DNA sequence: TGTGCCAGCAGTGAAGCAGCAGCCTCGGGTTCACCCTTCCACTTT.